These 10 T cell receptor beta chains share one sample of origin, sequenced in a study of tumor-infiltrating lymphocytes in oesophageal squamous cell carcinoma (dated by TCRdb to about 2016). Library creation used PCR. Instrument used: Illumina HiSeq 2000. TCRdb trimmed the raw reads at Q25, called clones with MiXCR and kept productive beta chains. Here each entry gathers all rows of one CDR3 protein and keeps the most common genes and DNA. The sample profile shows 20,000 or so distinct CDR3 sequences; 42% of them were found once. The ten largest clones represent 15% to 20% of the sample. The specimen was normal esophageal tissue next to the tumor. Receptors were obtained from a female donor with esophageal squamous cell carcinoma.

This clonotype was seen at least ten times. Since a much larger clone is just one base distant, this may be a read error. The chain recombines TRBV11-1 with TRBJ2-5, with D possibly matching TRBD2 (5 bases). This CDR3 is built from 14 residues. Germline V gene lookup returns CDR1 SGHAT and CDR2 FQDESV (reference sequence). V lost 3 bases and J 11 bases, leaving 19 bases between the germline ends. Here the CDR3 reads CASSLPGIGNEQYF. CDR3 in DNA: TGTGCCAGCAGCTTGCCGGGAATAGGTAATGAGCAGTACTTC.

This clonotype is medium-sized by share. This rearrangement joins TRBV7-3 to TRBJ2-3; TRBD2 is a possible D gene (5 bases). The CDR3 consists of 15 residues. Germline assignment: CDR1 SGHTA and CDR2 FQGTGA. V was pared by 5 bases and J by 2 bases, with 14 bases between. CDR3 sequence reads: CASSPGAALTDTQYF. CDR3 in DNA: TGTGCCAGCAGCCCTGGAGCGGCCCTCACAGATACGCAGTATTTT.

The chain joins TRBV10-3 to TRBJ2-5; D is unclear. Matching the DNA end better, TRBJ2-1 makes the J call doubtful. The CDR3 runs 14 residues. CDR1 and CDR2 from the germline V gene are ENHRY and SYGVKD. Written as DNA, the CDR3 is TGTGCCATCAGTGAGGGGTTGAAGGGCAATGAGCAGTTCTTC. Its translation is CAISEGLKGNEQFF.

At least ten counts were recorded for this clonotype. V and J are TRBV2 and TRBJ1-4; no definite D call. Trimming left V 6 bases short and J 2 bases short, with 7 bases between. The germline V gene encodes CDR1 SNHLY and CDR2 FYNNEI. The CDR3 has 13 amino acids. The CDR3 reads CASRPGTNEKLFF. The CDR3 region has the DNA TGTGCCAGCAGGCCGGGCACTAATGAAAAACTGTTTTTT.

This clonotype came up once. As the CDR3 is not closed by the conserved phenylalanine or tryptophan, this likely results from a read error. The DNA is omitted, as the CDR3 cannot be located on it reliably, and the CDR3 follows TCRdb's listing. This chain links TRBV7-3 with TRBJ2-7; whether TRBD2, the table's D call, matches the DNA was not checked. 16 amino acids form the CDR3, both terminal residues included. CDR1 SGHTA and CDR2 FQGTGA come from the germline V gene. CDR3 region: CASSFGTNNSPLHFGN.

This clonotype was counted only a few times. One end of the junction varies from germline; a read error may be responsible. This rearrangement joins TRBV7-3 to TRBJ2-6, with 8 bases lining up with TRBD1. The germline gives CDR1 SGHTA, CDR2 FQGTGA. The CDR3 is 13 residues long. CDR3 DNA sequence: TGTGCCAGCGGGACAGGCGGCCCCGGGGAGCTGTACTTC. It codes for CASGTGGPGELYF.

Here the CDR3 DNA reads TGTGCCAGCGGTCCGACAGGCGGGGGTCAGCCCCAGCATTTT. Translating it yields CASGPTGGGQPQHF. This chain links TRBV12-3 or TRBV12-4 with TRBJ1-5; perhaps TRBD1 as D (6 bases). The CDR3 loop spans 14 amino acids. V gave up 8 bases and J gave up 6 bases, with 17 bases separating them.

The rearrangement joins TRBV2 to TRBJ1-3, with D possibly TRBD1 on 6 matching bases. The germline V gene has CDR1 SNHLY and CDR2 FYNNEI. CDR3 length equals 14 residues. V was trimmed by 6 bases and J by 4 bases, leaving 13 bases between them. The CDR3: CASRGAGQGNTIYF. The CDR3 coding sequence is TGTGCCAGCAGGGGGGCAGGGCAAGGAAACACCATATATTTT.

This clonotype was seen ten or more times. The CDR3 DNA reads as TGTGCCAGCAGCCAACGAGGGGGGGCACCAGATACGCAGTATTTT. Translation: CASSQRGGAPDTQYF. The chain links TRBV4-2 to TRBJ2-3, with D perhaps TRBD2 (7 bases). The CDR3 is made up of 15 amino acids. Trimming cost V 2 bases and J 4 bases, with 13 bases left between them. Germline CDR1 reads LGHNA; CDR2 reads YNFKEQ.

With regard to this clonotype: One end of the junction does not line up with germline, which may come from a read error. The CDR3 DNA sequence: TGTGCCAGTAGTATGGACAGGGTGAATTCACCCCTCCACTTC. Translation: CASSMDRVNSPLHF. The genes are TRBV19 and TRBJ2-7; TRBD1 aligns across 8 bases. Germline loops: CDR1 LNHDA, CDR2 SQIVND (reference sequence). This CDR3 spans 14 amino acids.